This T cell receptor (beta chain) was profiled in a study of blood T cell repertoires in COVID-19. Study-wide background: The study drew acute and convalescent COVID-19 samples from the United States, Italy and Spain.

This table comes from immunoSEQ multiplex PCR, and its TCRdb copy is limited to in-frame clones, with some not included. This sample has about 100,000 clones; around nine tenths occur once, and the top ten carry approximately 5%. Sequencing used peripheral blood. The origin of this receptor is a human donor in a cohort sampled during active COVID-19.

Here the CDR3 DNA reads TGTGCCAGCAGTTCAGGGGCACCCCTCCACTTT. As protein: CASSSGAPLHF. This chain links TRBV28 with TRBJ1-6, with a tentative D call TRBD1 (6 bases). The CDR3 has 11 amino acids. Germline-derived CDR1 and CDR2 are MDHEN and SYDVKM. V was pared by 4 bases and J by 11 bases, with 6 bases between.